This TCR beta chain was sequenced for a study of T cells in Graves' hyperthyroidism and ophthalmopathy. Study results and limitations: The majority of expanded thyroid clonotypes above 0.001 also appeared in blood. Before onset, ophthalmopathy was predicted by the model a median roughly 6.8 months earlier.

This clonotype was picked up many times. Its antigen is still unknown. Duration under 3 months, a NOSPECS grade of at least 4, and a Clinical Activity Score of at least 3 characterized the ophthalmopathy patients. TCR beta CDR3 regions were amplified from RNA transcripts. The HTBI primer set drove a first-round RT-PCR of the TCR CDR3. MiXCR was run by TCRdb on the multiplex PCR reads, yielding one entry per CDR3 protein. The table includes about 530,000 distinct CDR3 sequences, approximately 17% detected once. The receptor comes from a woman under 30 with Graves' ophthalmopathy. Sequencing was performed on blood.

The CDR3 loop reads CAWTSFTEAFF. In DNA, the CDR3 is TGTGCCTGGACCTCCTTTACTGAAGCTTTCTTT. The V gene is TRBV30, the J gene TRBJ1-1; D unclear. The germline gives CDR1 GTSNPN, CDR2 SVGIG (reference sequence). CDR3 size: 11 residues. V shed 4 bases and J shed 5 bases, with 8 bases lying between them.